This T cell receptor (beta chain) was recorded in a study of blood T cell repertoires in COVID-19. Study-level information: There were acute and convalescent COVID-19 samples, and they came from the United States, Italy and Spain. Nucleic acid was either cDNA or gDNA, and it came from T cells, B-cell-depleted T cells, or PBMCs.

Original data processing: By means of reference gene primer amplification, nucleated cell counts were estimated. Here immunoSEQ multiplex PCR was the method, and the copy in TCRdb shows in-frame clones only, minus some. The V and J calls and clone size are taken from that table; D and trimming were inferred from the DNA. The table has under 250,000 clones, roughly 90% seen once; the top ten hold around 4.8%. This clone was picked up one time. CDR3 size: 15 residues. The germline V gene has CDR1 MNHEY and CDR2 SMNVEV (reference sequence). Between the trimmed V and J ends, which lost 5 bases and 0 bases, there was a span of 11 bases.

Sequencing used peripheral blood. The TCR comes from a woman aged 40-49 years with acute or convalescent COVID-19. This sequence joins TRBV27 and TRBJ1-5; D is uncertain. The CDR3 protein is CASSLTSHSNQPQHF. The CDR3 DNA sequence: TGTGCCAGCAGTCTGACATCCCATAGCAATCAGCCCCAGCATTTT.